This TCR beta chain was sequenced for a study of blood T cell repertoires in COVID-19. About the research overall: Samples came from the United States, Italy and Spain, spanning acute and convalescent COVID-19. From T cells, B-cell-depleted T cells, or PBMCs came the material, which was cDNA or gDNA.

In germline, CDR1 is MDHEN, CDR2 SYDVKM. The V segment lost 6 bases and the J segment 8 bases; nucleotides outside the gene matches: 20. This CDR3 has 18 amino acids. The table came from immunoSEQ multiplex PCR; TCRdb's copy has only in-frame clones and leaves some out. Here the sample spans about 320,000 clones, roughly 90% being singletons. Material for sequencing was PBMCs or T cells enriched from blood (not recorded which). The chain combines TRBV28 with TRBJ2-2; 8 bases align to TRBD2. This receptor was identified in a man between 60 and 75 years old who had recovered from COVID-19. The CDR3 DNA is TGTGCCAGCAGGAACCTAGGGGCGGGAGGCCCTTCTGTAGGGGAGCTGTTTTTT. This encodes CASRNLGAGGPSVGELFF. The variable domain in full, with the rest retrieved from reference TRBV28 and TRBJ2-2, is DVKVTQSSRYLVKRTGEKVFLECVQDMDHENMFWYRQDPGLGLRLIYFSYDVKMKEKGDIPEGYSVSREKKERFSLILESASTNQTSMYLCASRNLGAGGPSVGELFFGEGSRLTVL.